The 27 T cell receptor beta chains listed next were all sequenced from one sample in a study of blood T cell repertoires in COVID-19 (TCRdb year 2020). The library was built by means of the immunoSEQ multiplex PCR assay. Held by TCRdb, this immuneACCESS table contains in-frame sequences only and omits some clones. Under half of the omission traces to an unresolved V gene where checked; the cause of the rest is unknown. This sample holds about 88,000 clones; roughly 85% were observed only once. The ten largest make up about 18% of the sample. The sample consisted of peripheral blood. Receptor source: a woman aged 55-70 years with COVID-19, enrolled during active disease.

The chain is built from TRBV28 and TRBJ1-4; the match to TRBD1 covers 7 bases. V lost 5 bases to trimming and J lost 8 bases; unmatched junction nucleotides: 8. Germline CDR1 MDHEN, CDR2 SYDVKM. This CDR3 spans 14 amino acids. Written as DNA, the CDR3 is TGTGCCAGCAGTGACCCGGGACAGAACGAAAAACTGTTTTTT. Amino acids: CASSDPGQNEKLFF.

The V gene is TRBV30, the J gene TRBJ1-2; no firm D call. Trimming took off 8 bases at V and 4 bases at J, with 17 bases between the two ends. This CDR3 spans 13 amino acids. CDR1 GTSNPN and CDR2 SVGIG come from the germline V gene (reference sequence). This CDR3 reads CAGASSVLYGYTF. The CDR3 DNA sequence: TGTGCCGGCGCCAGCAGCGTTCTCTATGGCTACACCTTC. The whole variable domain, filled in from reference TRBV30 and TRBJ1-2, reads SQTIHQWPATLVQPVGSPLSLECTVEGTSNPNLYWYRQAAGRGLQLLFYSVGIGQISSEVPQNLSASRPQDRQFILSSKKLLLSDSGFYLCAGASSVLYGYTFGSGTRLTVV.

This sequence joins TRBV18 and TRBJ2-3; D remains unclear. Germline CDR1 KGHSH, CDR2 LQKENI. CDR3 length: 12 residues. The V end was cut by 4 bases, the J end by 4 bases, with 6 bases between. The CDR3 nucleotides read TGTGCCAGCTCACTCCCCTCAGATACGCAGTATTTT. This encodes CASSLPSDTQYF. The full variable domain, completed using reference TRBV18 and TRBJ2-3, is NAGVMQNPRHLVRRRGQEARLRCSPMKGHSHVYWYRQLPEEGLKFMVYLQKENIIDESGMPKERFSAEFPKEGPSILRIQQVVRGDSAAYFCASSLPSDTQYFGPGTRLTVL.

The J gene is TRBJ1-1, the V gene TRBV6-5; 7 nucleotides line up with TRBD1. Trimming cost V 6 bases and J 0 bases; bases outside gene matches: 4. This CDR3 is built from 14 residues. The germline V gene has CDR1 MNHEY and CDR2 SVGAGI. CDR3 in amino acids: CASSIGQVNTEAFF. The CDR3 DNA reads TGTGCCAGCAGCATAGGACAGGTGAACACTGAAGCTTTCTTT.

This chain joins TRBV5-1 and TRBJ2-1, with 10 bases lining up with TRBD1. The junction had 1 base not matched to a gene; V was cut back by 3 bases and J by 1 base. The CDR3 totals 15 residues. Germline V gives CDR1 SGHRS, CDR2 YFSETQ. CDR3 nucleotides: TGCGCCAGCAGCTGGGACAGGGGTTCCTACAATGAGCAGTTCTTC. This translates into CASSWDRGSYNEQFF.

V usage is TRBV6-2 or TRBV6-3 and J usage is TRBJ2-5; a weak D match, TRBD1 (5 bases). V lost 4 bases to trimming and J lost 4 bases, with 16 bases between them. The CDR3 runs to 15 residues. CDR1 is MNHEY, CDR2 SVGEGT, per germline. CDR3 residues: CASSSTSRGRETQYF. As DNA, the CDR3 is TGTGCCAGCAGTTCGACCTCTAGGGGAAGAGAGACCCAGTACTTC.

The J gene is TRBJ1-1, the V gene TRBV28; 7 positions agree with TRBD1. Germline-derived CDR1 and CDR2 are MDHEN and SYDVKM. With V trimmed by 5 bases and J by 5 bases, 14 bases remained unmatched. CDR3 length: 16 amino acids. The CDR3 region is CASSQRTTGEATEAFF. For the CDR3, the DNA is TGTGCCAGCAGTCAACGTACCACAGGGGAGGCAACTGAAGCTTTCTTT.

This clone was observed once. The V call is TRBV11-2, the J call TRBJ2-3; 8 bases align to TRBD2. V shed 6 bases and J 1 base; nucleotides not matched to a gene: 6. The CDR3 consists of 15 residues. In germline, CDR1 is SGHAT, CDR2 FQNNGV. The CDR3 protein is CASRAGGLRTDTQYF. The CDR3 DNA is TGTGCCAGCAGGGCGGGGGGCCTCCGCACAGATACGCAGTATTTT.

This clone was recorded once. This chain uses TRBV5-1 with TRBJ2-3; TRBD2 aligns across 10 bases. Germline assignment: CDR1 SGHRS and CDR2 YFSETQ. The CDR3 runs to 16 residues. V lost 3 bases and J lost 5; bases outside the gene matches: 9. The CDR3 protein is CASSSERGGQVDTQYF. The CDR3 nucleotides read TGCGCCAGCAGCTCTGAGCGGGGGGGCCAGGTAGATACGCAGTATTTT. Full variable domain (rest looked up from reference TRBV5-1 and TRBJ2-3): KAGVTQTPRYLIKTRGQQVTLSCSPISGHRSVSWYQQTPGQGLQFLFEYFSETQRNKGNFPGRFSGRQFSNSRSEMNVSTLELGDSALYLCASSSERGGQVDTQYFGPGTRLTVL.

This sequence joins TRBV5-6 and TRBJ2-5, with a possible D match to TRBD1 (5 bases). CDR3 size: 14 residues. V lost 2 bases to trimming and J lost 2 bases, with 10 bases between them. Germline CDR1 and CDR2: SGHDT and YYEEEE. CDR3: CASSLRTPQETQYF. The CDR3, as DNA: TGTGCCAGCAGCTTACGGACACCTCAAGAGACCCAGTACTTC.

This clone was seen a single time. The CDR3 DNA sequence: TGTGCCAGCAGCACCGGGACAAGGGGCTCTGGAAACACCATATATTTT. Amino acid sequence: CASSTGTRGSGNTIYF. This sequence joins TRBV7-2 and TRBJ1-3; TRBD1 is a possible D gene (6 bases). V lost 5 bases and J 0 bases, leaving 14 bases between the germline ends. Per the germline V gene, CDR1 is SGHTA and CDR2 is FQGNSA. The CDR3 is 16 amino acids.

CDR3: CASSPSGSGETQYF. The CDR3 DNA is TGTGCCAGCAGCCCCTCAGGATCGGGGGAGACCCAGTACTTC. J is TRBJ2-5 and V is TRBV3-1 (or the pseudogene TRBV3-2), with D possibly matching TRBD2 (5 bases). CDR1 and CDR2 from the germline V gene are LGHDT and YNNKEL (reference sequence). Trimming left V 4 bases short and J 5 bases short, with 14 bases between. The CDR3 totals 14 residues.

The chain couples TRBV4-3 to TRBJ1-6; D might be TRBD1 (5 bases). V was cut by 1 base and J by 11 bases, with 12 bases left in between. Germline V gene sequence: CDR1 LGHNA, CDR2 YSLEER. The CDR3 runs to 14 residues. The CDR3 protein is CASSQVRGLTPLHF. The CDR3 coding sequence is TGCGCCAGCAGCCAAGTACGGGGGTTAACACCCCTCCACTTT.

This chain connects TRBV6-5 to TRBJ1-5, with TRBD1 matching 8 bases. This CDR3 has 15 amino acids. Trimming at V came to 6 bases and at J to 5 bases, leaving 9 bases not matched to a gene. Looked up from germline, CDR1 is MNHEY and CDR2 is SVGAGI. In DNA form, the CDR3 reads TGTGCCAGCAGCAGGGGGCGCCCAGAGTATCAGCCCCAGCATTTT. This translates into CASSRGRPEYQPQHF.

The chain recombines TRBV27 with TRBJ1-4; D is unresolved. V was trimmed by 5 bases and J by 8 bases, leaving 18 bases between them. The germline gives CDR1 MNHEY, CDR2 SMNVEV (reference sequence). The CDR3 loop spans 15 amino acids. The CDR3 sequence: CASSLHRLGAEKLFF. The CDR3 bases are TGTGCCAGCAGTCTACACCGCTTGGGAGCGGAAAAACTGTTTTTT. Together with reference TRBV27 and TRBJ1-4, the CDR3 gives the full variable domain: EAQVTQNPRYLITVTGKKLTVTCSQNMNHEYMSWYRQDPGLGLRQIYYSMNVEVTDKGDVPEGYKVSRKEKRNFPLILESPSPNQTSLYFCASSLHRLGAEKLFFGSGTQLSVL.

The chain employs TRBV18 and TRBJ1-3; 7 nucleotides line up with TRBD1. V was pared by 3 bases and J by 4 bases, with 6 bases of the junction left unmatched. Germline loops: CDR1 KGHSH, CDR2 LQKENI. CDR3 length equals 15 residues. CDR3 coding DNA: TGTGCCAGCTCACCTCGACAGGGTGGCGGAAACACCATATATTTT. Amino acid sequence: CASSPRQGGGNTIYF.

This clone was picked up one time. The V call is TRBV30, the J call TRBJ1-1; no firm D call. V was shortened by 0 bases and J by 4 bases, with 15 bases between the two germline ends. CDR1 GTSNPN and CDR2 SVGIG come from the germline V gene (reference sequence). The CDR3 length is 15 residues. The CDR3 DNA is TGTGCCTGGAGTGTACTTGGGGAGGTGGGCACTGAAGCTTTCTTT. The encoded protein is CAWSVLGEVGTEAFF.

The J gene is TRBJ1-6, the V gene TRBV30; the D gene is possibly TRBD1 (6 bases). The CDR3 sequence is 14 residues long. The germline V gene encodes CDR1 GTSNPN and CDR2 SVGIG (reference sequence). V was shortened by 0 bases and J by 7 bases, with 10 bases between the two germline ends. The CDR3 is CAWSVDSRNSPLHF. CDR3 bases: TGTGCCTGGAGTGTGGACAGCCGGAATTCACCCCTCCACTTT.

The chain is built from TRBV6-5 and TRBJ1-3; 7 bases align to TRBD1. With V trimmed by 0 bases and J by 2 bases, 4 bases remained unmatched. In germline, CDR1 is MNHEY, CDR2 SVGAGI. CDR3 length: 16 residues. In nucleotides, the CDR3 is TGTGCCAGCAGTTACTCTGGGCAGGGGGCTGGAAACACCATATATTTT. Residues: CASSYSGQGAGNTIYF.

This chain links TRBV2 with TRBJ1-1; D is possibly TRBD1 (5 bases). V was pared by 5 bases and J by 1 base, with 8 bases between. Germline CDR1 reads SNHLY; CDR2 reads FYNNEI. CDR3 length: 13 residues. Here the CDR3 DNA reads TGTGCCAGCAGTATAGACAGGAACACTGAAGCTTTCTTT. Its protein product is CASSIDRNTEAFF.

DNA for the CDR3: TGTGCCAGCAGCTTTGTGAGCGGGGCACTGCCAGGCTACACCTTC. Translated: CASSFVSGALPGYTF. This chain links TRBV7-2 with TRBJ1-2, with D possibly being TRBD1 (5 bases). V lost 3 bases, J lost 8 bases, and 19 bases lay in between. This CDR3 has 15 residues. CDR1 SGHTA and CDR2 FQGNSA come from the germline V gene.

The rearrangement joins TRBV7-3 to TRBJ2-2; 8 bases match TRBD2. Trimming took 8 bases from V and 10 from J; bases not matched to a gene: 9. CDR3 length: 13 residues. Looked up from germline, CDR1 is SGHTA and CDR2 is FQGTGA. CDR3 loop: CASATAGGVELFF. The CDR3 DNA follows: TGTGCCAGCGCTACGGCGGGGGGCGTGGAGCTGTTTTTT. The variable domain in full, completed from reference TRBV7-3 and TRBJ2-2, reads GAGVSQTPSNKVTEKGKYVELRCDPISGHTALYWYRQSLGQGPEFLIYFQGTGAADDSGLPNDRFFAVRPEGSVSTLKIQRTERGDSAVYLCASATAGGVELFFGEGSRLTVL.

The chain uses TRBV6-2 or TRBV6-3 and TRBJ1-5, with TRBD1 identical over 7 bases. Per the germline V gene, CDR1 is MNHEY and CDR2 is SVGEGT. Germline trimming cut 2 bases from V and 7 bases from J; bases unmatched to any gene: 2. CDR3 length equals 13 residues. The CDR3 is CASSYTGDQPQHF. In DNA form, the CDR3 reads TGTGCCAGCAGTTACACAGGGGACCAGCCCCAGCATTTT.

The chain recombines TRBV4-2 with TRBJ2-1; a weak D match, TRBD1 (5 bases). Germline values: CDR1 LGHNA, CDR2 YNFKEQ. This CDR3 comprises 17 residues. V was trimmed by 0 bases and J by 8 bases, leaving 20 bases between them. The CDR3 here is CASSQEIARVLGYEQFF. The CDR3 nucleotides read TGTGCCAGCAGCCAAGAAATCGCCAGGGTCTTGGGCTATGAGCAGTTCTTC.

The rearrangement joins TRBV5-1 to TRBJ1-1, with 7 positions matching TRBD1. V shed 4 bases, J shed 1 base, and the junction held 7 bases outside the gene matches. Germline CDR1 and CDR2: SGHRS and YFSETQ. There are 15 residues in the CDR3. CDR3 in amino acids: CASSPMRTGNTEAFF. The CDR3 DNA reads as TGCGCCAGCAGCCCGATGAGGACAGGGAACACTGAAGCTTTCTTT.

This chain links TRBV12-5 with TRBJ2-1, with 8 bases lining up with TRBD2. The CDR3 has 18 residues. V gave up 2 bases and J gave up 4 bases; unmatched junction bases: 13. Germline CDR1 and CDR2: LGHNT and FRNRAP. CDR3 region: CASGLPRGGGGLYNEQFF. In nucleotides, the CDR3 is TGTGCTAGTGGTTTGCCCCGGGGGGGTGGGGGATTATACAATGAGCAGTTCTTC.

The chain joins TRBV7-2 to TRBJ1-2, with D possibly matching TRBD1 (6 bases). The V end was cut by 5 bases, the J end by 2 bases, with 9 bases between. The CDR3 is 13 amino acids. Germline lookup yields CDR1 SGHTA and CDR2 FQGNSA. The CDR3 sequence: CASSPDRNYGYTF. The CDR3 nucleotides read TGTGCCAGCAGCCCGGACAGAAACTATGGCTACACCTTC.